This T cell receptor (beta chain) was obtained from a study of human thymus T cells. Germline loops: CDR1 MNHEY, CDR2 SVGAGI. This CDR3 is 15 amino acids long. With V trimmed by 2 bases and J by 2 bases, 1 base remained unmatched. Having corrective surgery for congenital heart defects, healthy Finnish infants were the ones who donated. The data were produced by immunoSEQ multiplex PCR, yet TCRdb's version contains in-frame clones alone and is incomplete. The data show tens of thousands of clones, approximately 95% seen once. Sequenced input: blood. The sequence derives from a boy less than two years old with a congenital heart defect but otherwise immunologically healthy. The V call is TRBV6-5, the J call TRBJ2-1; 9 nucleotides align to TRBD2. The CDR3 spells CASSYGGGAYNEQFF. In nucleotides, the CDR3 is TGTGCCAGCAGTTACGGCGGGGGGGCCTACAATGAGCAGTTCTTC.